This TCR beta chain originates from a study of blood T cell repertoires in COVID-19. Study details: Italy, Spain and the United States were the sources of the convalescent and acute COVID-19 samples. In each case, the material was cDNA or gDNA derived from T cells, B-cell-depleted T cells, or PBMCs.

The germline gives CDR1 SGHRS, CDR2 YFSETQ. V dropped 3 bases and J dropped 9; count of bases not matched to a gene: 12. This CDR3 contains 16 residues. In the original processing: The authors estimated nucleated cell counts from reference gene primer amplification. The repertoire was sequenced with immunoSEQ multiplex PCR; TCRdb's copy has only in-frame clones and lacks some. D and trimming were read from the DNA, whereas the V and J calls and clone size are those reported in that table. The repertoire holds roughly 80,000 clones, roughly four fifths seen once, with about a fifth in the top ten. This chain uses TRBV5-1 with TRBJ1-6, with 7 bases aligning to TRBD1. This clonotype was sampled from a human donor in a cohort sampled during active COVID-19. Input material: peripheral blood. The CDR3 loop is CASSWRGPDRGSPLHF. The CDR3 DNA follows: TGCGCCAGCAGCTGGAGGGGGCCAGATCGAGGTTCACCCCTCCACTTT.